This TCR beta chain is from a study of OX40 agonist ivuxolimab in advanced cancers. Describing the broader study: Ivuxolimab, which targeted the costimulatory receptor OX40 (CD134), was an agonistic, fully human IgG2 monoclonal antibody. Intravenous ivuxolimab was administered to patients every 2 weeks at six dose levels: 0.01, 0.1, 0.3, 1.5, 3 and 10 mg/kg. Of the roughly 51 patients in dose escalation, about 20 had hepatocellular carcinoma, around 15 had melanoma, 9 had renal cell carcinoma and 9 had head and neck cancer. In the dose-escalation cohort, 65% to 85% of patients were male, and the mean age was roughly 60 years with a range of about 20 to 80. Patients were allowed to have had prior anti-PD-1, anti-PD-L1 or anti-CTLA-4 therapy, and 30% to 40% of the dose-escalation patients had been treated with checkpoint inhibitors. Partial responses occurred in three dose-escalation patients: two with cutaneous melanoma and one with hepatocellular carcinoma. Peripheral TCRbeta sequencing aimed to test whether ivuxolimab altered TCR sequence diversity and caused clonal T-cell expansion. The monotherapy dose-escalation portion (N = 52 patients) of the phase I ivuxolimab trial is reported in the paper. What the research found in general, with its limitations: In the 0.1-3.0 mg/kg groups, partial responders had among the lowest normalized peripheral clonal expansion, particularly in CD8+ T cells. Low levels of normalized T-cell clonal expansion were also seen in some nonresponding patients. Antigen specificity was not determined for the clonally expanded peripheral T cells. After ivuxolimab, more expanded clones were found on average in CD8+ T cells than in CD4+ T cells. At doses of 0.1 to 3.0 mg/kg, clonal expansion of both CD4+ and CD8+ T cells in blood was seen between baseline and week 6.

With respect to this clone: What antigen it recognizes has not been identified. No base quality values were provided; no much bigger clone lies one nucleotide off. This sample also contains other DNA sequences that code for the same CDR3.

Genomic DNA was isolated from the sorted cells so that the TCRbeta CDR3 region could be sequenced. The immunoSEQ Assay was used to sequence the TCRbeta CDR3 regions. Here the immuneACCESS table is served through TCRdb, limited to in-frame sequences with V and J called. Missing clones are a known gap in these copies; in checked studies unresolved V genes cover under half, and the rest lacks a known reason. The sample table shows around 15,000 clones, and roughly 86% are seen once. The top ten constitute around 0.7% of the sample. The trial excluded patients who had a history of autoimmune disease or were on systemic immunosuppression. In every dose cohort, peripheral blood was drawn for TCR sequencing at baseline, cycle 4 day 1, and cycle 7 day 1. The samples were taken from a phase I, first-in-human, multicenter, open-label dose-escalation trial of ivuxolimab. The trial enrolled adults with locally advanced or metastatic head and neck squamous cell, hepatocellular, melanoma or renal cell carcinoma. Before TCR sequencing, CD4+ T cells and CD8+ T cells were sorted from peripheral blood as separate populations.

The germline V and J ends show losses of 3 bases and 4 bases respectively, and no gene match explains 5 bases of the junction. The germline V gene supplies CDR1 MGHRA and CDR2 YSYEKL. The CDR3 runs 15 residues from the cysteine to the phenylalanine. Left in the record is the CDR3 DNA by itself, 45 bases read in frame from the first base. This receptor was taken from an adult with an advanced solid tumor such as melanoma, head and neck, liver or kidney cancer. Recombination joined TRBV4-1 with TRBJ2-1, with 8 middle bases fitting TRBD2. The sequencing here drew on CD4+ or CD8+ T cells sorted from blood, taken in a trial of the OX40 agonist ivuxolimab. Read as DNA, the sequence is TGCGCCAGCAGCCAGGGGACTAGTCGGTACAATGAGCAGTTCTTC. Its translation is CASSQGTSRYNEQFF.